The next 29 T cell receptor beta chains were all read from a single sample in a study of T cell changes during pregnancy in multiple sclerosis. The repertoire was sequenced with immunoSEQ multiplex PCR; TCRdb's copy has only in-frame clones and lacks some. Found here are around 80,000 clones, approximately 95% of them singletons; the top ten hold more than 0.75%. The sequencing here drew on peripheral blood, taken in the second trimester of pregnancy. The receptors were gathered from a female donor in good health, enrolled as a control in a pregnancy study.

The rearrangement joins TRBV2 to TRBJ1-1, with no clear D. The CDR3 is made up of 14 amino acids. V gave up 0 bases and J gave up 0 bases, with 5 bases separating them. The germline gives CDR1 SNHLY, CDR2 FYNNEI. CDR3 amino acids: CASSEARLNTEAFF. CDR3 bases: TGTGCCAGCAGTGAAGCCAGATTGAACACTGAAGCTTTCTTT. The variable domain in full, completed from reference TRBV2 and TRBJ1-1, reads EPEVTQTPSHQVTQMGQEVILRCVPISNHLYFYWYRQILGQKVEFLVSFYNNEISEKSEIFDDQFSVERPDGSNFTLKIRSTKLEDSAMYFCASSEARLNTEAFFGQGTRLTVV.

The sample holds many counts of this clone. Distinct nucleotide sequences in the sample also encode this CDR3. The V call is TRBV2, the J call TRBJ2-1; D might be TRBD2 (6 bases). CDR1 and CDR2 (germline): SNHLY, FYNNEI. Trimming left V 8 bases short and J 9 bases short, with 8 bases between. This CDR3 comprises 10 residues. The CDR3 loop is CASGGSEQFF. The CDR3 nucleotides are TGTGCCAGCGGGGGGTCTGAGCAGTTCTTC.

The V and J genes are TRBV5-1 and TRBJ1-1, with D maybe TRBD1 (5 bases). V lost 2 bases and J 0 bases, leaving 11 bases between the germline ends. Germline loops: CDR1 SGHRS, CDR2 YFSETQ. This CDR3 contains 15 residues. CDR3 DNA sequence: TGCGCCAGCAGCTTTGGGGGGATCATGAACACTGAAGCTTTCTTT. This encodes CASSFGGIMNTEAFF. The entire variable domain, with the rest obtained from reference TRBV5-1 and TRBJ1-1, is as follows: KAGVTQTPRYLIKTRGQQVTLSCSPISGHRSVSWYQQTPGQGLQFLFEYFSETQRNKGNFPGRFSGRQFSNSRSEMNVSTLELGDSALYLCASSFGGIMNTEAFFGQGTRLTVV.

The chain has TRBV7-9 and TRBJ2-7; D may be TRBD2 (6 bases). Per the germline V gene, CDR1 is SEHNR and CDR2 is FQNEAQ (reference sequence). V lost 2 bases, J lost 1 base, and 12 bases lay in between. The CDR3 contains 15 residues. The CDR3 DNA reads as TGTGCCAGCAGCTTATTGTCGGGGGTTTCCTACGAGCAGTACTTC. This encodes CASSLLSGVSYEQYF.

The J gene is TRBJ1-1, the V gene TRBV6-4; no clear D. The V gene's germline CDR1 is MRHNA and CDR2 SNTAGT. This CDR3 has 14 residues. V lost 6 bases, J lost 1 base, and 12 bases lay in between. CDR3 protein: CASRSTRRNTEAFF. DNA for the CDR3: TGTGCCAGCAGATCGACAAGGCGGAACACTGAAGCTTTCTTT.

J is TRBJ2-3 and V is TRBV4-2; 10 bases map to TRBD2. The V gene's germline CDR1 is LGHNA and CDR2 YNFKEQ. With V trimmed by 5 bases and J by 1 base, 9 bases remained unmatched. The CDR3 covers 17 residues. The CDR3 spells CASSSRAGTSGTDTQYF. The CDR3 DNA follows: TGTGCCAGCAGCTCCCGGGCAGGGACTAGCGGCACAGATACGCAGTATTTT.

The count of this clone is one. The chain combines TRBV6-1 with TRBJ1-5; D uncertain. CDR3 size: 13 residues. Trimming cost V 6 bases and J 8 bases, with 14 bases left between them. Looked up from germline, CDR1 is MNHNS and CDR2 is SASEGT. CDR3 sequence reads: CASRQTPGEPQHF. DNA for the CDR3: TGTGCCAGCAGACAAACCCCCGGGGAGCCCCAGCATTTT.

The V gene is TRBV4-1, the J gene TRBJ2-1; possible D gene TRBD2, 6 bases. The CDR3 has 17 amino acids. Trimming stripped 1 base from V and 0 bases from J, with 13 bases between. The V gene's germline CDR1 is MGHRA and CDR2 YSYEKL. CDR3 protein: CASSQVRGGISYNEQFF. In DNA, the CDR3 is TGCGCCAGCAGCCAAGTTCGGGGCGGGATCTCCTACAATGAGCAGTTCTTC.

The chain links TRBV5-1 to TRBJ2-3, with 10 bases matching TRBD2. Trimming at V came to 1 base and at J to 2 bases, leaving 4 bases not matched to a gene. CDR1 is SGHRS and CDR2 is YFSETQ in the germline V gene. The CDR3 covers 16 residues. DNA of the CDR3: TGCGCCAGCAGCTTGACTAGCGGGATGCACACAGATACGCAGTATTTT. This translates into CASSLTSGMHTDTQYF.

V gene TRBV5-4 combines with J gene TRBJ1-2, with 11 bases identical to TRBD1. The CDR3 has 13 residues. The V gene's germline CDR1 is SGHNT and CDR2 YYREEE (reference sequence). V was clipped by 7 bases and J by 2 bases; unmatched bases: 1. The CDR3 here is CASRDRGNYGYTF. DNA for the CDR3: TGTGCCAGCCGGGACAGGGGGAACTATGGCTACACCTTC. Looking up the rest from reference TRBV5-4 and TRBJ1-2 gives the full variable domain: ETGVTQSPTHLIKTRGQQVTLRCSSQSGHNTVSWYQQALGQGPQFIFQYYREEENGRGNFPPRFSGLQFPNYSSELNVNALELDDSALYLCASRDRGNYGYTFGSGTRLTVV.

This clone appeared a single time. The J gene is TRBJ1-1, the V gene TRBV5-1; TRBD1 might be the D (6 bases). With 4 bases removed from V and 1 base from J, the gap between germline ends came to 17 bases. The CDR3 runs 16 residues. Looked up from germline, CDR1 is SGHRS and CDR2 is YFSETQ. CDR3 DNA: TGCGCCAGCAGCCTAACTACAGGACAGAGGAACACTGAAGCTTTCTTT. It codes for CASSLTTGQRNTEAFF.

About this clone itself: At the DNA level, this CDR3 is encoded by other sequences in the same sample as well. The chain uses TRBV5-1 and TRBJ1-1, with 7 bases identical to TRBD1. Trimming at V came to 0 bases and at J to 4 bases, leaving 3 bases not matched to a gene. CDR1 and CDR2 from the germline V gene are SGHRS and YFSETQ. The CDR3 has 14 amino acids. This CDR3 reads CASSLGQGGTEAFF. DNA of the CDR3: TGCGCCAGCAGCTTGGGACAGGGCGGCACTGAAGCTTTCTTT. Based on the CDR3 plus reference TRBV5-1 and TRBJ1-1, the full variable domain is KAGVTQTPRYLIKTRGQQVTLSCSPISGHRSVSWYQQTPGQGLQFLFEYFSETQRNKGNFPGRFSGRQFSNSRSEMNVSTLELGDSALYLCASSLGQGGTEAFFGQGTRLTVV.

This chain links TRBV6-5 with TRBJ1-5; TRBD1 agrees at 9 bases. Germline assignment: CDR1 MNHEY and CDR2 SVGAGI. The CDR3 has 16 residues. After removal of 4 bases from V and 0 bases from J, the junction contained 4 bases not matched to a gene. CDR3 coding DNA: TGTGCCAGCAGTTCACAGGGGGCGGGTAGCAATCAGCCCCAGCATTTT. Its protein product is CASSSQGAGSNQPQHF.

The rearrangement joins TRBV28 to TRBJ2-1; 8 nucleotides line up with TRBD1. The V and J ends lost 4 bases and 4 bases, in that order; junction bases with no gene match: 9. Looked up from germline, CDR1 is MDHEN and CDR2 is SYDVKM. This CDR3 region has 16 residues. In DNA form, the CDR3 reads TGTGCCAGCAGTTCCCCAGGGGGCAAAGATTACAATGAGCAGTTCTTC. Translation: CASSSPGGKDYNEQFF.

The chain has TRBV28 and TRBJ1-5; 9 bases map to TRBD1. J lost 4 bases, V lost 6 bases, and 7 bases had no gene match. The CDR3 length is 15 residues. CDR1 MDHEN and CDR2 SYDVKM come from the germline V gene. The CDR3 here is CASRRTGTGNQPQHF. CDR3 nucleotides: TGTGCCAGCAGACGAACCGGGACAGGGAATCAGCCCCAGCATTTT. Based on the CDR3 plus reference TRBV28 and TRBJ1-5, the full variable domain is DVKVTQSSRYLVKRTGEKVFLECVQDMDHENMFWYRQDPGLGLRLIYFSYDVKMKEKGDIPEGYSVSREKKERFSLILESASTNQTSMYLCASRRTGTGNQPQHFGDGTRLSIL.

The V gene is TRBV7-9, the J gene TRBJ2-1, with 9 bases identical to TRBD2. Germline CDR1 is SEHNR and CDR2 is FQNEAQ (reference sequence). V lost 5 bases, J lost 2 bases, and 4 bases stayed unmatched. CDR3 length: 15 residues. The CDR3 region is CASSVSGSAYNEQFF. DNA for the CDR3: TGTGCCAGCAGCGTTAGCGGGAGCGCCTACAATGAGCAGTTCTTC.

V and J are TRBV21-1 and TRBJ2-6; TRBD1 is taken as the D call from the table, unchecked against the DNA. TRBV21-1 is shown as a pseudogene. The CDR3 sequence is 19 residues long. CDR3: CASSPRAGQISSGANVLTF. CDR3 DNA sequence: TGTGCCAGCAGCCCACGGGCAGGACAGATCTCCTCTGGGGCCAACGTCCTGACTTTC.

V gene TRBV5-1 combines with J gene TRBJ2-5, with 8 bases lining up with TRBD1. Germline-derived CDR1 and CDR2 are SGHRS and YFSETQ. The CDR3 is made up of 15 amino acids. Germline trimming cut 5 bases from V and 1 base from J; bases unmatched to any gene: 7. The CDR3 sequence: CASRGDRWVQETQYF. For the CDR3, the DNA is TGCGCCAGCAGAGGGGACAGGTGGGTCCAAGAGACCCAGTACTTC. Together with reference TRBV5-1 and TRBJ2-5, the CDR3 gives the full variable domain: KAGVTQTPRYLIKTRGQQVTLSCSPISGHRSVSWYQQTPGQGLQFLFEYFSETQRNKGNFPGRFSGRQFSNSRSEMNVSTLELGDSALYLCASRGDRWVQETQYFGPGTRLLVL.

The chain couples TRBV20-1 to TRBJ2-1; the D is unclear. Trimming pared 6 bases from V and 7 bases from J, leaving 10 bases between. CDR1 and CDR2 from the germline V gene are DFQATT and SNEGSKA (reference sequence). This CDR3 has 11 amino acids. CDR3 in amino acids: CSASGWNEQFF. The CDR3 DNA is TGCAGTGCGTCGGGTTGGAATGAGCAGTTCTTC.

The rearrangement uses TRBV28 and TRBJ2-7; 7 nucleotides line up with TRBD2. CDR3 length: 15 amino acids. Looked up from germline, CDR1 is MDHEN and CDR2 is SYDVKM. V trimming: 5 bases; J trimming: 5 bases; junction bases outside the gene matches: 12. CDR3 nucleotide sequence: TGTGCCAGCAGTCCTGGGGGGGGGTTAGTGAACGAGCAGTACTTC. It yields the protein CASSPGGGLVNEQYF.

This sequence joins TRBV5-6 and TRBJ2-7; TRBD1 agrees at 9 bases. Germline lookup yields CDR1 SGHDT and CDR2 YYEEEE. J was trimmed by 3 bases and V by 3 bases; bases with no gene match: 13. There are 17 residues in the CDR3. The CDR3 region has the DNA TGTGCCAGCAGCTATCAACAGGGGGCTAGCGGATTCTACGAGCAGTACTTC. Residues: CASSYQQGASGFYEQYF. Variable domain in full (rest from reference TRBV5-6 and TRBJ2-7): DAGVTQSPTHLIKTRGQQVTLRCSPKSGHDTVSWYQQALGQGPQFIFQYYEEEERQRGNFPDRFSGHQFPNYSSELNVNALLLGDSALYLCASSYQQGASGFYEQYFGPGTRLTVT.

This clone was detected once. The V gene is TRBV7-2, the J gene TRBJ1-5; TRBD1 aligns across 8 bases. The V gene's germline CDR1 is SGHTA and CDR2 FQGNSA. With V trimmed by 1 base and J by 6 bases, 11 bases remained unmatched. CDR3 length: 17 residues. The CDR3 sequence is CASSLDGQGGPRQPQHF. The CDR3 DNA reads as TGTGCCAGCAGCTTAGACGGACAGGGTGGACCGCGTCAGCCCCAGCATTTT.

The chain combines TRBV27 with TRBJ1-5; TRBD1 aligns across 7 bases. The germline V gene has CDR1 MNHEY and CDR2 SMNVEV (reference sequence). The CDR3 is 16 amino acids. V shed 5 bases and J 1 base; nucleotides not matched to a gene: 8. The CDR3 DNA reads as TGTGCCAGCAGTAAAAGACAGGGTAGAAGCAATCAGCCCCAGCATTTT. Amino acid sequence: CASSKRQGRSNQPQHF.

This chain connects TRBV11-2 to TRBJ2-1, with 9 bases identical to TRBD1. CDR3 length: 15 amino acids. Germline lookup yields CDR1 SGHAT and CDR2 FQNNGV. V gave up 3 bases and J gave up 6 bases; unmatched junction bases: 6. CDR3 protein: CASSLPGQGFNEQFF. The CDR3 nucleotides are TGTGCCAGCAGCTTGCCGGGACAGGGTTTCAATGAGCAGTTCTTC.

J is TRBJ2-5 and V is TRBV18, with 8 bases lining up with TRBD2. The CDR3 contains 13 residues. The trim removed 5 bases at V and 5 bases at J, leaving 4 bases unmatched. The germline V gene encodes CDR1 KGHSH and CDR2 LQKENI. The DNA of the CDR3 is TGTGCCAGCTCAGTGCGACTAGCGGAGACCCAGTACTTC. This encodes CASSVRLAETQYF.

The chain is built from TRBV6-5 and TRBJ1-3; maybe TRBD1 (6 bases). CDR3 length: 15 residues. Germline V gene lookup returns CDR1 MNHEY and CDR2 SVGAGI. The V gene lost 5 bases and the J gene lost 4 bases, with 15 bases spanning the gap. The CDR3 region has the DNA TGTGCCAGCAGTGGACGGACAGCGGGAGGAAACACCATATATTTT. It codes for CASSGRTAGGNTIYF.

This sequence joins TRBV10-3 and TRBJ2-3; 7 bases align to TRBD2. The V and J ends lost 8 bases and 2 bases, in that order; junction bases with no gene match: 4. The CDR3 sequence is 13 residues long. The germline gives CDR1 ENHRY, CDR2 SYGVKD. CDR3 loop: CAISGGLTDTQYF. The CDR3 coding sequence is TGTGCCATCTCGGGGGGACTCACAGATACGCAGTATTTT.

V gene TRBV6-4 combines with J gene TRBJ2-2; a possible D gene is TRBD2 (5 bases). V lost 2 bases and J lost 5, with 6 bases in between. Germline lookup yields CDR1 MRHNA and CDR2 SNTAGT. The CDR3 extends over 13 amino acids. CDR3 sequence: CASSDTGTGELFF. CDR3 bases: TGTGCCAGCAGTGACACGGGGACCGGGGAGCTGTTTTTT.

This chain uses TRBV6-5 with TRBJ2-1, with D possibly TRBD2 on 6 matching bases. CDR1 is MNHEY, CDR2 SVGAGI, per germline. Between the trimmed V and J ends, which lost 7 bases and 6 bases, there was a span of 16 bases. CDR3 length: 14 amino acids. CDR3 nucleotides: TGTGCCAGCACGCGTGGCACGGGGGTCAATGAGCAGTTCTTC. As protein: CASTRGTGVNEQFF.